Following are 7 T cell receptor beta chains from one sample sequenced in a study of neurological immune-mediated disorders. TCRdb re-analysed the 5' RACE reads in MiXCR, keeping a single row per CDR3 protein. Among approximately 21,000 distinct CDR3 sequences listed, about 6.2% were seen once. The sample taken for sequencing was CD8+ T cells from blood. The receptors were gathered from a man between 18 and 35 years old in good health.

There are a few counts of this clonotype. It may be a read error: a sequence one base away is much more abundant. The CDR3 region is CASSLEGDEKLFF. CDR3 DNA: TGTGCCAGCAGCTTGGAAGGGGACGAAAAACTGTTTTTT. J is TRBJ1-4 and V is TRBV5-6; tentative D call: TRBD1 (5 bases). The germline CDR1 and CDR2 sequences are SGHDT and YYEEEE. The CDR3 has 13 amino acids. The V and J ends lost 0 bases and 8 bases respectively, with 8 bases between them. Full variable domain (missing parts from reference TRBV5-6 and TRBJ1-4): DAGVTQSPTHLIKTRGQQVTLRCSPKSGHDTVSWYQQALGQGPQFIFQYYEEEERQRGNFPDRFSGHQFPNYSSELNVNALLLGDSALYLCASSLEGDEKLFFGSGTQLSVL.

This clonotype has at least ten counts. The V gene is TRBV19, the J gene TRBJ2-7; a possible D gene is TRBD2 (6 bases). V lost 6 bases to trimming and J lost 4 bases, with 22 bases between them. CDR3 length: 16 amino acids. Per the germline V gene, CDR1 is LNHDA and CDR2 is SQIVND (reference sequence). DNA of the CDR3: TGTGCCAGTAGCCCACGGAGCCGGGGGTCACCTTACGAGCAGTACTTC. Translating it yields CASSPRSRGSPYEQYF.

This clonotype was picked up many times. The V gene is TRBV29-1, the J gene TRBJ2-3; D might be TRBD1 (6 bases). There are 12 residues in the CDR3. Germline V CDR1 and CDR2: SQVTM, ANQGSEA. Between the trimmed V and J ends, which lost 4 bases and 3 bases, there was a span of 8 bases. The chain's CDR3 is CSVGRGTDTQYF. The CDR3, as DNA: TGCAGCGTTGGCAGGGGTACAGATACGCAGTATTTT.

This clonotype was seen many times. The rearrangement joins TRBV14 to TRBJ2-7; no definite D call. The CDR3 contains 12 residues. Germline-derived CDR1 and CDR2 are SGHDN and FVKESK. With 5 bases removed from V and 1 base from J, the gap between germline ends came to 6 bases. The CDR3 DNA is TGTGCCAGCAGCATTGGGTCCTACGAGCAGTACTTC. This codes for CASSIGSYEQYF.

This clonotype was observed many times. The CDR3 reads CASSLGTGTTEAFF. CDR3 DNA sequence: TGTGCCAGCAGCTTGGGGACAGGGACCACTGAAGCTTTCTTT. V and J are TRBV5-6 and TRBJ1-1; 8 bases map to TRBD1. CDR3 length equals 14 residues. J lost 4 bases, V lost 0 bases, and 2 bases had no gene match. In germline, CDR1 is SGHDT, CDR2 YYEEEE.

Concerning this clonotype itself: Since a much larger clone is just one base distant, this may be a read error. Here the CDR3 omits its conserved ending phenylalanine or tryptophan, so a read error is the likely source. The chain employs TRBV20-1 and TRBJ2-1, with 11 bases aligning to TRBD2. The CDR3 sequence is 15 residues long. CDR1 is DFQATT and CDR2 is SNEGSKA in the germline V gene (reference sequence). V lost 0 bases to trimming and J lost 7 bases; unmatched junction nucleotides: 5. The CDR3 loop is CSARDQTSGANEQFL. Here the CDR3 DNA reads TGCAGTGCTAGAGATCAGACTAGCGGGGCAAATGAGCAGTTCTTA.

This clonotype was seen many times. V usage is TRBV4-1 and J usage is TRBJ1-6; D unclear. CDR3 size: 14 residues. Germline CDR1 MGHRA, CDR2 YSYEKL. V was pared by 0 bases and J by 11 bases, with 11 bases between. CDR3 DNA: TGCGCCAGCAGCCAAGAATCGGCAGTTGCACCCCTCCACTTT. Translating gives CASSQESAVAPLHF.